The T cell receptor (beta chain) described here comes from a study of T cells in Graves' hyperthyroidism and ophthalmopathy. The germline V gene encodes CDR1 MNHEY and CDR2 SVGAGI. V lost 6 bases to trimming and J lost 7 bases; unmatched junction nucleotides: 10. The CDR3 extends over 16 amino acids. Amplification targeted TCR beta CDR3 regions from RNA transcripts. An initial round of RT-PCR targeting the TCR CDR3 relied on the HTBI primer set. MiXCR was run by TCRdb on the multiplex PCR reads, yielding one entry per CDR3 protein. The table has 35,000 to 40,000 distinct CDR3 sequences, 49% seen once; the top ten hold approximately 6%.

This TCR was sampled from a woman aged 45-60 years with Graves' hyperthyroidism that later progressed to Graves' ophthalmopathy. The sequenced material came from blood. V and J are TRBV6-5 and TRBJ1-6; 9 bases agree with TRBD1. CDR3 amino acids: CASSYEGQGANSPLHF. The CDR3 nucleotides read TGTGCCAGCAGCTACGAGGGACAGGGAGCGAATTCACCCCTCCACTTT.